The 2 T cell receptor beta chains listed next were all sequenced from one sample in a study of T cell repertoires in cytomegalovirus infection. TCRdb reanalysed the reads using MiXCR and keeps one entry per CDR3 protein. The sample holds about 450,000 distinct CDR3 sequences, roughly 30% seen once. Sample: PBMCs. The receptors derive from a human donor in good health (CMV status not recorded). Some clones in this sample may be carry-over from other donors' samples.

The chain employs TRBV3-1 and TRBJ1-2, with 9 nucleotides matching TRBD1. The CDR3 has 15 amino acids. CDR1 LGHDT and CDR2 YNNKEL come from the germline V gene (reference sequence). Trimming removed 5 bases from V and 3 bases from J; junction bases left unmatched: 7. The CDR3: CASSSGTGSYYGYTF. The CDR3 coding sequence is TGTGCCAGCAGCTCCGGGACAGGGAGCTACTATGGCTACACCTTC.

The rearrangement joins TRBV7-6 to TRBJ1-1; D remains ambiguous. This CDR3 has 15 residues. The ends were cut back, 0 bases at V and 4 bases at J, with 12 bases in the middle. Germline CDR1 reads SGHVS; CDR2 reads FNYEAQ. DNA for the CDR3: TGTGCCAGCAGCTTAGCCGGGTACCCCTCCACTGAAGCTTTCTTT. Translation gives CASSLAGYPSTEAFF.